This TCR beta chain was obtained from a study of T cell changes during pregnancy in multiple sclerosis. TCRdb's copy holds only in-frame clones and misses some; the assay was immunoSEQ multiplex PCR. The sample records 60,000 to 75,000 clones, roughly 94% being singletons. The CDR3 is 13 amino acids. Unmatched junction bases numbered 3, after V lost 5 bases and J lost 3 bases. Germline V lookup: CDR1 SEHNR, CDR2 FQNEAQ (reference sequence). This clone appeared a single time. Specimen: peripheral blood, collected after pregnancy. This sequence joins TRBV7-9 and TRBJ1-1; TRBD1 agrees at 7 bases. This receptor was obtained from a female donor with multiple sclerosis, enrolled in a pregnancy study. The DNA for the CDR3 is TGTGCCAGCAGCACCCAGGGGGACACTGAAGCTTTCTTT. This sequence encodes CASSTQGDTEAFF.